One sample yielded the 24 T cell receptor beta chains listed below, sequenced in a study of cytomegalovirus exposure and HLA in healthy donors. PCR amplification relied on 60 Vbeta primers (plus 13 Jbeta primers). Libraries were prepared by immunoSEQ multiplex PCR; TCRdb keeps only in-frame clonotypes and omits some of them. The sample has approximately 88,000 clones, 75% to 80% seen once; the top ten hold 3% to 4.5%. Sequenced sample: PBMCs. These receptors originate from a man aged 30 to 39 in good health and CMV-seronegative.

The V and J genes are TRBV9 and TRBJ2-3; 7 positions agree with TRBD2. Germline trimming cut 4 bases from V and 0 bases from J; bases unmatched to any gene: 11. CDR3 length equals 17 residues. CDR1 SGDLS and CDR2 YYNGEE come from the germline V gene. The CDR3 spells CASSPHGRAASTDTQYF. The CDR3 DNA follows: TGTGCCAGCAGCCCCCATGGGAGGGCGGCTAGCACAGATACGCAGTATTTT.

The chain carries TRBV6-1 and TRBJ1-1, with D unresolved. Germline V gives CDR1 MNHNS, CDR2 SASEGT. The CDR3 sequence is 16 residues long. V was clipped by 0 bases and J by 4 bases, with 15 bases between them. The CDR3 spells CASSEALGKGGTEAFF. The CDR3 DNA sequence: TGTGCCAGCAGTGAAGCGCTGGGAAAGGGAGGCACTGAAGCTTTCTTT.

This sequence joins TRBV10-2 and TRBJ2-1, with 10 bases identical to TRBD2. CDR1 WSHSY and CDR2 SAAADI come from the germline V gene. Germline trimming cut 8 bases from V and 0 bases from J; bases unmatched to any gene: 4. The CDR3 totals 15 residues. The CDR3 region is CASGLAEGSYNEQFF. CDR3 in DNA: TGCGCCAGCGGACTAGCGGAAGGCTCCTACAATGAGCAGTTCTTC.

J is TRBJ1-1 and V is TRBV6-5; 7 nucleotides match TRBD1. CDR1 MNHEY and CDR2 SVGAGI come from the germline V gene. The CDR3 contains 13 residues. Losses at the gene ends were 6 bases for V and 1 base for J; bases not matched to a gene: 2. CDR3 sequence: CASRDRENTEAFF. The CDR3 region has the DNA TGTGCCAGCAGAGACAGGGAGAACACTGAAGCTTTCTTT.

V is TRBV5-1 and J is TRBJ2-1, with 8 bases lining up with TRBD1. Trimming at V came to 2 bases and at J to 4 bases, leaving 8 bases not matched to a gene. The CDR3 covers 16 residues. The germline gives CDR1 SGHRS, CDR2 YFSETQ. The CDR3 protein is CASSFSPGQVYNEQFF. In nucleotides, the CDR3 is TGCGCCAGCAGCTTCTCCCCGGGACAGGTATACAATGAGCAGTTCTTC. Drawing the rest from reference TRBV5-1 and TRBJ2-1, the complete variable domain is KAGVTQTPRYLIKTRGQQVTLSCSPISGHRSVSWYQQTPGQGLQFLFEYFSETQRNKGNFPGRFSGRQFSNSRSEMNVSTLELGDSALYLCASSFSPGQVYNEQFFGPGTRLTVL.

V usage is TRBV27 and J usage is TRBJ1-6, with a possible D match to TRBD1 (5 bases). Trimming stripped 4 bases from V and 12 bases from J, with 19 bases between. CDR3 length: 15 amino acids. Germline V gives CDR1 MNHEY, CDR2 SMNVEV (reference sequence). The CDR3 DNA reads TGTGCCAGCAGTTGGGGAAATACACCGGGGGAACCCCTCCACTTT. This encodes CASSWGNTPGEPLHF.

This clone has a single count. The chain uses TRBV7-2 and TRBJ1-5; 7 positions match TRBD1. V lost 0 bases to trimming and J lost 6 bases; unmatched junction nucleotides: 5. CDR1 SGHTA and CDR2 FQGNSA come from the germline V gene. The CDR3 totals 15 residues. CDR3 bases: TGTGCCAGCAGCTTAGCGACAGGGCACCTTCAGCCCCAGCATTTT. This codes for CASSLATGHLQPQHF.

This chain connects TRBV4-3 to TRBJ1-2; D remains unclear. Germline V gene sequence: CDR1 LGHNA, CDR2 YSLEER. The CDR3 totals 15 residues. Trimming pared 4 bases from V and 3 bases from J, leaving 15 bases between. In DNA, the CDR3 is TGCGCCAGCAGCCTAGGTCGGGAGTCCTACTATGGCTACACCTTC. The encoded protein is CASSLGRESYYGYTF.

This clone was observed a handful of times. The rearrangement joins TRBV7-2 to TRBJ2-1; D may be TRBD2 (5 bases). The germline V gene encodes CDR1 SGHTA and CDR2 FQGNSA. V was clipped by 3 bases and J by 8 bases, with 17 bases between them. The CDR3 consists of 15 residues. CDR3 nucleotides: TGTGCCAGCAGCTTTTTAGTAATCGGGATCTATGAGCAGTTCTTC. It codes for CASSFLVIGIYEQFF.

The J gene is TRBJ2-7, the V gene TRBV2; 7 nucleotides line up with TRBD1. Germline assignment: CDR1 SNHLY and CDR2 FYNNEI. The CDR3 spans 12 residues. With 7 bases clipped from V and 6 bases from J, the junction kept 6 bases outside the gene matches. The chain's CDR3 is CASMTGSGEQYF. CDR3 nucleotide sequence: TGTGCCAGCATGACAGGGTCTGGCGAGCAGTACTTC.

This chain connects TRBV10-3 to TRBJ2-7, with 7 bases aligning to TRBD1. Losses at the gene ends were 3 bases for V and 7 bases for J; bases not matched to a gene: 18. This CDR3 has 17 amino acids. CDR1 is ENHRY and CDR2 is SYGVKD in the germline V gene. The CDR3, as DNA: TGTGCCATCAGTGAATTTTTGGGACAGACTCCCTCCCGGGAGCAGTACTTC. Translation gives CAISEFLGQTPSREQYF.

This clone came up many times. This sequence joins TRBV5-6 and TRBJ1-2; D is unclear. The CDR3 runs 14 residues. The V end was cut by 1 base, the J end by 4 bases, with 11 bases between. Germline V gene sequence: CDR1 SGHDT, CDR2 YYEEEE. CDR3 DNA: TGTGCCAGCAGCTTGATCCTGTTCTCCTATGGCTACACCTTC. It translates to CASSLILFSYGYTF. Looking up the rest from reference TRBV5-6 and TRBJ1-2 gives the full variable domain: DAGVTQSPTHLIKTRGQQVTLRCSPKSGHDTVSWYQQALGQGPQFIFQYYEEEERQRGNFPDRFSGHQFPNYSSELNVNALLLGDSALYLCASSLILFSYGYTFGSGTRLTVV.

The chain carries TRBV27 and TRBJ2-1; D remains ambiguous. Trimming stripped 5 bases from V and 1 base from J, with 6 bases between. From germline, CDR1 is MNHEY and CDR2 SMNVEV (reference sequence). CDR3 length: 13 residues. In nucleotides, the CDR3 is TGTGCCAGCAGTAGCTTATCCTACAATGAGCAGTTCTTC. Residues: CASSSLSYNEQFF.

This chain uses TRBV7-6 with TRBJ2-1, with TRBD1 matching 7 bases. Germline V lookup: CDR1 SGHVS, CDR2 FNYEAQ. The V and J ends lost 5 bases and 4 bases, in that order; junction bases with no gene match: 11. The CDR3 spans 16 residues. The CDR3 protein is CASSRTTGTEYNEQFF. CDR3 bases: TGTGCCAGCAGCCGTACTACCGGGACAGAATACAATGAGCAGTTCTTC. Full variable domain (rest looked up from reference TRBV7-6 and TRBJ2-1): GAGVSQSPRYKVTKRGQDVALRCDPISGHVSLYWYRQALGQGPEFLTYFNYEAQQDKSGLPNDRFSAERPEGSISTLTIQRTEQRDSAMYRCASSRTTGTEYNEQFFGPGTRLTVL.

The rearrangement joins TRBV19 to TRBJ2-3, with 8 positions matching TRBD2. The CDR3 sequence is 15 residues long. Germline V CDR1 and CDR2: LNHDA, SQIVND (reference sequence). The junction had 6 bases not matched to a gene; V was cut back by 5 bases and J by 2 bases. The CDR3 sequence: CASSPLAGPTDTQYF. CDR3 DNA: TGTGCCAGTAGTCCCCTAGCGGGTCCCACAGATACGCAGTATTTT.

The V and J genes are TRBV30 and TRBJ1-6; possibly TRBD1 for D (5 bases). V was pared by 4 bases and J by 0 bases, with 13 bases between. From germline, CDR1 is GTSNPN and CDR2 SVGIG (reference sequence). This CDR3 comprises 16 residues. This CDR3 reads CAWKIGGASYNSPLHF. CDR3 nucleotides: TGTGCCTGGAAGATTGGCGGGGCCTCCTATAATTCACCCCTCCACTTT.

The V and J genes are TRBV28 and TRBJ2-7; 9 positions match TRBD2. In germline, CDR1 is MDHEN, CDR2 SYDVKM. This CDR3 contains 13 residues. V shed 8 bases, J shed 2 bases, and the junction held 4 bases outside the gene matches. CDR3 region: CASLAGGTYEQYF. The CDR3 nucleotides read TGTGCCAGCCTGGCGGGAGGGACCTACGAGCAGTACTTC.

The J gene is TRBJ2-3, the V gene TRBV9; D is perhaps TRBD2 (6 bases). This CDR3 is built from 14 residues. Germline-derived CDR1 and CDR2 are SGDLS and YYNGEE. Trimming shortened V by 4 bases and J by 2 bases, and 11 bases separated the two germline ends. For the CDR3, the DNA is TGTGCCAGCAGCTGGAGGGGTATCACAGATACGCAGTATTTT. Translation gives CASSWRGITDTQYF.

V and J are TRBV19 and TRBJ2-7, with a possible D match to TRBD2 (5 bases). V was shortened by 5 bases and J by 1 base, with 12 bases between the two germline ends. Germline CDR1 and CDR2: LNHDA and SQIVND (reference sequence). The CDR3 covers 14 residues. In nucleotides, the CDR3 is TGTGCCAGTAGTGTTGCGTCGGGGTCCTACGAGCAGTACTTC. Its translation is CASSVASGSYEQYF.

This rearrangement joins TRBV4-1 to TRBJ1-5; D remains unclear. V lost 4 bases and J lost 4, with 8 bases in between. Looked up from germline, CDR1 is MGHRA and CDR2 is YSYEKL. The CDR3 extends over 13 amino acids. CDR3 in amino acids: CASSRQENQPQHF. The CDR3 DNA reads TGCGCCAGCAGCCGGCAGGAAAATCAGCCCCAGCATTTT.

The V gene is TRBV7-4, the J gene TRBJ1-5; D is perhaps TRBD1 (6 bases). This CDR3 has 16 amino acids. Trimming shortened V by 5 bases and J by 0 bases, and 14 bases separated the two germline ends. Germline V gives CDR1 SGHVT, CDR2 SQSDAQ. CDR3 sequence: CASSPRTDYSNQPQHF. The CDR3, as DNA: TGTGCCAGCAGCCCTCGGACAGACTATAGCAATCAGCCCCAGCATTTT.

The chain joins TRBV5-1 to TRBJ1-2; tentatively, D is TRBD1 (6 bases). The CDR3 totals 15 residues. CDR1 and CDR2 from the germline V gene are SGHRS and YFSETQ. V was clipped by 0 bases and J by 7 bases, with 16 bases between them. The CDR3: CASSLDTGEDSGYTF. In DNA, the CDR3 is TGCGCCAGCAGCTTGGATACAGGCGAGGACAGTGGCTACACCTTC. Variable domain in full (rest from reference TRBV5-1 and TRBJ1-2): KAGVTQTPRYLIKTRGQQVTLSCSPISGHRSVSWYQQTPGQGLQFLFEYFSETQRNKGNFPGRFSGRQFSNSRSEMNVSTLELGDSALYLCASSLDTGEDSGYTFGSGTRLTVV.

The chain carries TRBV10-1 and TRBJ2-7; 11 nucleotides line up with TRBD2. The CDR3 is made up of 17 amino acids. The V and J ends lost 2 bases and 6 bases, in that order; junction bases with no gene match: 12. Per germline, CDR1 WNHNN and CDR2 SYGVQD (reference sequence). CDR3 nucleotide sequence: TGCGCCAGCAGTGAGCTAACTAGCGGGGGCTACGAGAGCGAGCAGTACTTC. Translated: CASSELTSGGYESEQYF.

The gene calls are TRBV7-8 and TRBJ2-5; 10 positions match TRBD1. Trimming cost V 4 bases and J 3 bases; bases outside gene matches: 8. This CDR3 contains 16 residues. The germline gives CDR1 SGHVS, CDR2 FQNEAQ. This CDR3 reads CASSSWDRGVKETQYF. The CDR3 DNA is TGTGCCAGCAGCTCATGGGACAGGGGCGTAAAAGAGACCCAGTACTTC.